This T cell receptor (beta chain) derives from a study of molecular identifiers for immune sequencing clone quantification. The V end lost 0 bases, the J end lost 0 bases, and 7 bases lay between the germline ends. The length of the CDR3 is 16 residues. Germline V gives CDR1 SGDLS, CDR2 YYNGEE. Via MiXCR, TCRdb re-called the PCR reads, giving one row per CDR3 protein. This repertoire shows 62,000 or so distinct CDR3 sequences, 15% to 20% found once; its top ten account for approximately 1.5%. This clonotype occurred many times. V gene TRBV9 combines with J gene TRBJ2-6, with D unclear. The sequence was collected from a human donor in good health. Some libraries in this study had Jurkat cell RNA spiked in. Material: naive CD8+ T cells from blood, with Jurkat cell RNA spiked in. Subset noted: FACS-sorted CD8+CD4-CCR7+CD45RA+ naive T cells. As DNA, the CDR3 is TGTGCCAGCAGCGTAGTCCCGTTCTCTGGGGCCAACGTCCTGACTTTC. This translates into CASSVVPFSGANVLTF.